One T cell receptor beta chain is described in this entry. Its antigen has not been determined. Base quality data are lacking; no much larger clone is found one base away. The immunoSEQ Assay, a bias-controlled multiplex PCR, was used to amplify TCRbeta CDR3 regions from genomic DNA. In the original analysis: Within the assay, amplification of reference gene primers was used to estimate how many nucleated cells each sample contained. Sequence reads were collapsed and filtered to measure the absolute abundance of every unique TCRbeta CDR3 rearrangement. For each sample, productive Simpson clonality was calculated as the square root of Simpson's diversity index over productive rearrangements. This immuneACCESS table, as held by TCRdb, lists in-frame sequences with V and J called but not all clones. Of the missing ones, under half trace to an unresolved V gene in checked studies; the others have no known cause. The V and J calls and clone size are taken from that table; D and trimming were inferred from the DNA. Counted in this sample were roughly 160,000 clones; roughly 80% of them appeared once. The ten largest clones represent about 5% of the sample.

The data were obtained in a study of blood T cell repertoires in COVID-19 (dated by TCRdb to 2020 to 2021). Context from the whole study: Collaborator samples came from the United States, Italy and Spain and covered acute and convalescent phases of COVID-19. The prospective study material was composed of cDNA or gDNA derived from T cells, B-cell-depleted T cells, or PBMCs. Deeply sampled blood TCRbeta repertoires from subjects exposed to, actively infected with, or recovered from COVID-19 were included in the dataset. The repertoires were released in a freely available public database meant as a resource for research on the immune response to SARS-CoV-2. The samples were drawn from the first 160 participants of the ongoing ImmuneRACE study and from 1,200 or so subjects provided by 6 global collaborators. A de-identified subject ID, COVID-19 status, age in years and sex were almost always included in the sample metadata. HLA class I and class II types, where available, came from metadata supplied by the sample provider rather than from assay-based typing. The research as a whole found: Clinical and demographic metadata were provided uncurated, with the amount varying by source and participant.

Participants in the prospective study were aged roughly 18 to 95 years, lived in about two dozen United States geographic areas, and enrolled through a virtual design. In the prospective study, cohorts were assigned on the basis of participant-reported clinical history obtained from a screening survey and a study questionnaire. In the prospective study, whole blood, serum and a nasopharyngeal or oropharyngeal swab were collected from each participant by mobile phlebotomists. Over a 2-month period, participants in the prospective study had the option of providing additional blood draws and questionnaires. Blood samples from the prospective study were shipped frozen or at room temperature prior to DNA extraction. Source material: PBMCs or T cells enriched from blood (not recorded which). This TCR was recovered from a middle-aged woman with acute COVID-19.

Here the CDR3 is given as CASSDTSGPYNEQFF. At the DNA level, the sequence is TGTGCCAGCAGCGATACTAGCGGCCCCTACAATGAGCAGTTCTTC. The rearrangement joined TRBV7-2 to TRBJ2-1, with TRBD2 identical over 8 junction bases. Germline trimming: 5 bases from V, 2 bases from J; junction bases outside gene matches: 5. CDR1 and CDR2 are read off the germline V gene as SGHTA and FQGNSA. The CDR3 covers 15 residues, taking in both the cysteine and the phenylalanine. The read is trimmed to its CDR3 DNA, 45 bases read in frame from base 1.